These 13 T cell receptor beta chains came from one sample sequenced in a study of blood T cell repertoires in COVID-19. Repertoires were generated with immunoSEQ multiplex PCR, while TCRdb's copy carries only in-frame clones and drops some. The table records about 200,000 clones, about nine tenths of them present only once. The specimen sequenced was peripheral blood. The origin of the receptors is a man aged 50 or older with acute or convalescent COVID-19.

This clone was seen more than once but under ten times. V is TRBV7-9 and J is TRBJ1-2; D might be TRBD1 (6 bases). CDR3 size: 16 residues. Looked up from germline, CDR1 is SEHNR and CDR2 is FQNEAQ (reference sequence). The germline V and J ends were trimmed by 4 bases and 0 bases, with 15 bases remaining between them. The chain's CDR3 is CASSSTRDNANYGYTF. The CDR3, as DNA: TGTGCCAGCAGCTCAACCCGGGACAATGCTAACTATGGCTACACCTTC.

The J gene is TRBJ1-1, the V gene TRBV7-2; 7 positions match TRBD1. The CDR3 runs 15 residues. Germline V gene data show CDR1 as SGHTA and CDR2 as FQGNSA. Unmatched junction bases numbered 6, after V lost 1 base and J lost 4 bases. The CDR3 loop is CASSLGYRGGTEAFF. CDR3 DNA: TGTGCCAGCAGCTTAGGCTACAGGGGAGGCACTGAAGCTTTCTTT. The whole variable domain, filled in from reference TRBV7-2 and TRBJ1-1, reads GAGVSQSPSNKVTEKGKDVELRCDPISGHTALYWYRQSLGQGLEFLIYFQGNSAPDKSGLPSDRFSAERTGGSVSTLTIQRTQQEDSAVYLCASSLGYRGGTEAFFGQGTRLTVV.

The gene calls are TRBV6-2 or TRBV6-3 and TRBJ2-1; D may be TRBD1 (6 bases). CDR1 is MNHEY and CDR2 is SVGEGT in the germline V gene. The CDR3 length is 13 residues. Deletions cut 6 bases from V and 4 bases from J, with 10 bases between. The chain's CDR3 is CASSRQDYNEQFF. The CDR3 nucleotides read TGTGCCAGCAGCCGACAGGATTACAATGAGCAGTTCTTC.

The rearrangement joins TRBV14 to TRBJ2-5, with no clear D. The CDR3 covers 13 residues. In germline, CDR1 is SGHDN, CDR2 FVKESK. The germline V and J ends were trimmed by 4 bases and 5 bases, with 11 bases remaining between them. CDR3 region: CASSLQLRETQYF. CDR3 nucleotides: TGTGCCAGCAGCCTGCAGTTGAGGGAGACCCAGTACTTC.

This chain uses TRBV5-1 with TRBJ1-2; D perhaps matches TRBD1 (5 bases). The CDR3 extends over 14 amino acids. V gave up 0 bases and J gave up 7 bases, with 13 bases separating them. Germline-derived CDR1 and CDR2 are SGHRS and YFSETQ. The CDR3 nucleotides are TGCGCCAGCAGCTTGGAGGGGCAGGGTGCTGGCTACACCTTC. It yields the protein CASSLEGQGAGYTF.

The chain uses TRBV7-9 and TRBJ1-1, with a tentative D call TRBD1 (5 bases). There are 13 residues in the CDR3. From germline, CDR1 is SEHNR and CDR2 FQNEAQ (reference sequence). V shed 4 bases and J shed 2 bases, with 8 bases lying between them. The CDR3 reads CASSSDSNTEAFF. In DNA, the CDR3 is TGTGCCAGCAGCTCTGACAGCAACACTGAAGCTTTCTTT.

The rearrangement uses TRBV19 and TRBJ1-5; tentatively, D is TRBD1 (5 bases). CDR1 and CDR2 from the germline V gene are LNHDA and SQIVND (reference sequence). The germline V and J ends were trimmed by 3 bases and 5 bases, with 8 bases remaining between them. CDR3 size: 13 residues. This CDR3 is CASSISGYQPQHF. For the CDR3, the DNA is TGTGCCAGTAGTATTTCAGGGTATCAGCCCCAGCATTTT.

This CDR3 reads CASSLDPGSGYTF. For the CDR3, the DNA is TGTGCCAGCAGCCTCGATCCCGGGTCCGGCTACACCTTC. The V call is TRBV11-2, the J call TRBJ1-2; D unresolved. The V end lost 5 bases, the J end lost 8 bases, and 15 bases lay between the germline ends. This CDR3 contains 13 residues. CDR1 and CDR2 (germline): SGHAT, FQNNGV.

The chain links TRBV5-1 to TRBJ1-1; TRBD1 matches at 8 bases. The CDR3 sequence is 18 residues long. After removal of 4 bases from V and 0 bases from J, the junction contained 14 bases not matched to a gene. In germline, CDR1 is SGHRS, CDR2 YFSETQ. CDR3 loop: CASSLTRQGSNMNTEAFF. CDR3 in DNA: TGCGCCAGCAGCCTCACAAGACAGGGGAGTAACATGAACACTGAAGCTTTCTTT.

V and J are TRBV18 and TRBJ1-1, with 9 bases identical to TRBD1. This CDR3 spans 15 amino acids. V lost 1 base, J lost 5 bases, and 5 bases stayed unmatched. Germline V lookup: CDR1 KGHSH, CDR2 LQKENI. The CDR3 sequence: CASSPLTGGGTEAFF. CDR3 nucleotides: TGTGCCAGCTCACCACTAACAGGGGGCGGTACTGAAGCTTTCTTT.

This sequence joins TRBV3-1 (or the pseudogene TRBV3-2) and TRBJ1-4; D may be TRBD1 (6 bases). Germline V CDR1 and CDR2: LGHDT, YNNKEL (reference sequence). Trimming removed 3 bases at V and 8 bases at J, with 13 bases between. The CDR3 is 14 amino acids. For the CDR3, the DNA is TGTGCCAGCAGCCAGGGACACGCAGACGAAAAACTGTTTTTT. This translates into CASSQGHADEKLFF.

This rearrangement joins TRBV7-7 to TRBJ1-4; D is possibly TRBD1 (6 bases). CDR3 length: 16 amino acids. Trimming removed 5 bases from V and 2 bases from J, with 15 bases in between. From germline, CDR1 is SSHAT and CDR2 FNYEAQ (reference sequence). The CDR3 protein is CASSAGRGGTNEKLFF. The CDR3 coding sequence is TGTGCCAGCAGCGCAGGCAGGGGAGGGACTAATGAAAAACTGTTTTTT.

This chain uses TRBV20-1 with TRBJ2-7, with 7 bases lining up with TRBD1. Losses at the gene ends were 5 bases for V and 6 bases for J; bases not matched to a gene: 4. This CDR3 is 11 amino acids long. The germline gives CDR1 DFQATT, CDR2 SNEGSKA (reference sequence). CDR3 amino acids: CSAPTGSEQYF. In DNA form, the CDR3 reads TGCAGTGCTCCGACAGGGAGCGAGCAGTACTTC.